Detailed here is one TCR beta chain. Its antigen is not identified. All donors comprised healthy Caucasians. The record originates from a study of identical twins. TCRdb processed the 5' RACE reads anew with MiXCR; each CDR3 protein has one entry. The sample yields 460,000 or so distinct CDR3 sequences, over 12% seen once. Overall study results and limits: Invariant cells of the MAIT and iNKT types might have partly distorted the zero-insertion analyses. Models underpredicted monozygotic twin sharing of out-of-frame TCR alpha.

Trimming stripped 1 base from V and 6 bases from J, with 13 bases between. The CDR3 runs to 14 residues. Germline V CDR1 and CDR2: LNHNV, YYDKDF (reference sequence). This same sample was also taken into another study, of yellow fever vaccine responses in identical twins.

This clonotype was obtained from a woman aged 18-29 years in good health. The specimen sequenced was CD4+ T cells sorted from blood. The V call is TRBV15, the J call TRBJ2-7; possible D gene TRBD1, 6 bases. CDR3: CATSRGQERGEQYF. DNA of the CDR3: TGTGCCACCAGCAGAGGACAGGAACGGGGCGAGCAGTACTTC.